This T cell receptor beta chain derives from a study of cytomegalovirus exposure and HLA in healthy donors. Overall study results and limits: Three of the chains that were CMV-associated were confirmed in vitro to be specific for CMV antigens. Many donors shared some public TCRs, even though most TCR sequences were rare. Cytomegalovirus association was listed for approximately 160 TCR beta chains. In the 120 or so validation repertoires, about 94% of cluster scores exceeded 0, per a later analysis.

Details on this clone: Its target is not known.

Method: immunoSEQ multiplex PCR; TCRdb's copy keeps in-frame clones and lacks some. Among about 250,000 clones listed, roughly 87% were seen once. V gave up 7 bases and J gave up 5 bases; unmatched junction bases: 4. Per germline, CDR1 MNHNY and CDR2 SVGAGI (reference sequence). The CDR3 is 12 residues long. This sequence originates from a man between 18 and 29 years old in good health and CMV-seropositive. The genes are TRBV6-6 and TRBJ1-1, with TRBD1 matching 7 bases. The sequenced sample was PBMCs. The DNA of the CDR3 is TGTGCCAGCACGCAGGGGGTGACTGAAGCTTTCTTT. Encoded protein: CASTQGVTEAFF.